This T cell receptor beta chain is from a study of shared clonotypes between healthy human individuals (TCRdb year 2020). With regard to the full study: Three men and two women, aged 18 to 49 years, made up the cohort. For each donor, CD4 naive and CD4 memory were each given three plates, CD8 naive was given two plates, and CD8 memory was given one plate. To estimate repertoire size and how much clonotypes are shared between individuals, the study performed deep sequencing of blood TCR repertoires from roughly five healthy adults. To increase sequencing depth and limit assay-specific biases, TCR repertoire library preparation and sequencing were carried out by different laboratories using diverse techniques. Leukapheresis yielded between about 0.85 and 9.5 billion PBMCs per donor.

About this clone: This receptor's antigen is unknown. Qualities for individual bases were not recorded, and no much larger clone is one base off.

The full study reports these points: Sampling was restricted to blood, and TCR repertoires in tissue are likely to differ from TCR repertoires in blood. Compared with non-shared clonotypes, clonotypes shared by all four sorted-subset donors had higher generation probabilities. Across a few donors, roughly 5% of naive CD4, more than 3% of naive CD8, around 2.1% of memory CD4, and around 0.4% of memory CD8 clonotypes were shared. Because the study included only a small number of donors, the genetic and exposure-history diversity represented was limited. Even with the large sequencing depth, rarefaction of the sorted-subset datasets indicated that sequencing was incomplete. Larger estimated clonotype richness was generally found for naive subsets than for memory subsets. Pairwise subsampling led to the expectation that sequencing depth would affect the degree of clonotype sharing among donors.

Including the terminal cysteine and phenylalanine, the CDR3 comprises 14 residues. The entry retains the CDR3 DNA only, 42 bases that are in frame from base 1. The junction shows trimming of 4 bases on V and 8 bases on J, plus 15 bases between the germline ends. As encoded in the germline V gene, CDR1 is MGHRA while CDR2 is YSYEKL. Donors were healthy HIV-negative adults with no recently reported acute infections or vaccinations. Every donor was a Caucasian adult residing in Nashville, Tennessee, USA. CD4+ T cells were enriched by magnetic negative selection, after which naive cells were positively selected on CD45RA and the negative fraction was taken as the memory subset. Blood was collected by leukapheresis, and PBMCs were isolated by Ficoll-Histopaque density gradient centrifugation and then cryopreserved in liquid nitrogen vapor phase. Analytical flow cytometry was used to check the purity and quantity of each magnetically sorted T cell population. From each sorted fraction, genomic DNA was isolated and quantified by UV absorbance on a Nanodrop 2000c.

Using the deep immunoSEQ assay, multiplex PCR amplified TCR CDR3 regions from genomic DNA. Genomic DNA extracted from each cell subset was distributed evenly over all wells of several immunoSEQ 96-well plates, and each plate served as one replicate. For sorted subsets, 150 to 250 ng genomic DNA, equal to about 30,000 T cell genomes, was loaded into each replicate PCR. Purified libraries were measured with a Qubit 3.0 fluorometer, size-checked on a Bioanalyzer 2100, and measured again with the KAPA Library Quantification kit. Each immunoSEQ 96-well plate was sequenced on its own single-read 150-cycle Illumina NextSeq 550 flow cell. As for the original processing: Because only junctional sequences without quality scores were contained in the immunoSEQ output, filtering matching that applied to full-length reads could not be performed. To assign V/J genes and CDR3, sequences were annotated against IMGT germline references using PyIR, a Python wrapper for IgBLAST v1.9. Any read was removed if the V/J assignment was weak (E-value above 1e-6), the CDR3 was missing, or the read contained stop codons, out-of-frame junctions, or ambiguous translated residues. V3J clonotypes were defined as sequences sharing an identical inferred V gene, J gene, and CDR3 amino acid sequence. Percentage overlap between repertoires was calculated by dividing the number of shared unique clonotypes by the size of the smaller repertoire. Repertoire richness was assessed with RTK rarefaction, the Chao1 estimator, and Recon v2.1 estimates of unobserved clonotypes. Generation probabilities were computed with OLGA for all TCRbeta clonotypes obtained by the gDNA method from a few donors. TCRdb took this table from immuneACCESS and kept in-frame rearrangements with V and J called. Such tables lack part of the clones; where checked against another copy, unresolved V genes explain under half of the gap, and the rest is unexplained. V, J and clone size are taken as reported in that table, and D and trimming were inferred from the DNA itself. The sample includes about 2 million clones, with roughly 95% observed a single time. The top ten constitute approximately 0.13% of the sample.

The chain uses TRBV4-1 and TRBJ2-4, and possibly TRBD2, on 6 matching bases. Sequenced input: naive CD4+ T cells sorted from blood. The sample's cell subset or site label, decoded: CD45RA+ positively selected. The receptor was derived from a man younger than 35 in good health. The CDR3 region: CASSRSRGGDIQYF. The nucleotide sequence reads TGCGCCAGCAGCCGATCGCGGGGTGGAGACATTCAGTACTTC.